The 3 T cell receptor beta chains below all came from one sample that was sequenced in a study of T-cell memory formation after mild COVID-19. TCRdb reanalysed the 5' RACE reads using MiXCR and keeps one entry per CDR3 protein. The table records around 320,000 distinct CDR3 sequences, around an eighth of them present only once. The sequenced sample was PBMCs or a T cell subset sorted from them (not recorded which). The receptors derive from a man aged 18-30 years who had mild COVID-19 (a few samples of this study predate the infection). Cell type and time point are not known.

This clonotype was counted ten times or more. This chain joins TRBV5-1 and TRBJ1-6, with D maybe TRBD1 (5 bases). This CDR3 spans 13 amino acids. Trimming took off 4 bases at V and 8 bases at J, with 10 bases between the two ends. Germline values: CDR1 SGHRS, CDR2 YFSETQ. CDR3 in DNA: TGCGCCAGCAGCGTGGCGGGGGATTCACCCCTCCACTTT. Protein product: CASSVAGDSPLHF. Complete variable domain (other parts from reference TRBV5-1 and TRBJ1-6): KAGVTQTPRYLIKTRGQQVTLSCSPISGHRSVSWYQQTPGQGLQFLFEYFSETQRNKGNFPGRFSGRQFSNSRSEMNVSTLELGDSALYLCASSVAGDSPLHFGNGTRLTVT.

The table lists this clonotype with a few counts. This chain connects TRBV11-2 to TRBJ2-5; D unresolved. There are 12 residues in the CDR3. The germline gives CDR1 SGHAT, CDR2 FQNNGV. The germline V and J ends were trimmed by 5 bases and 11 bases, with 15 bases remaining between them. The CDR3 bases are TGTGCCAGCAGCCTCGACCGATTGCTGCAGTACTTC. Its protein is CASSLDRLLQYF.

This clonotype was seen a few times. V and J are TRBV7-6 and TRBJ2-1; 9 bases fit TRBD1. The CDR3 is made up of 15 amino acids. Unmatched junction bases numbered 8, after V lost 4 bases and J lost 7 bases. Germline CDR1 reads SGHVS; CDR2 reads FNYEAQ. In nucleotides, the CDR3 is TGTGCCAGCAGCTCACCTCGGGGACAGGGAAATGAGCAGTTCTTC. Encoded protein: CASSSPRGQGNEQFF.